The sequence of this TCR beta chain was determined in a study of CXCR3-negative and CXCR3-positive naive CD8 T cells. The wider study: Every library held about 1.5 +/- 0.3 million TRB reads, and the total came to around 150 million. Findings and caveats of the study: For CXCR3-positive naive cells, TRB CDR3s were more hydrophobic than those of CXCR3-negative naive cells.

The authors made the TRB cDNA libraries by 5' RACE using UMI labels. TCRdb reprocessed the 5' RACE reads, keeping one entry per CDR3 protein, no DNA. This sample carries some 130,000 distinct CDR3 sequences, with roughly 0.29% going to the ten biggest clones. About this clonotype itself: The antigen is unknown.

The receptor comes from a human donor in good health. Some clones in this sample may be carry-over from other donors' samples. Material for sequencing was naive CXCR3- CD8+ T cells from blood. Subset noted: CD45RO-CCR7+CD27+CD95- naive CD8+ T cells lacking CXCR3 (TNR3-).

The CDR3 region is CASSPAPGQGPREQFF. The chain is built from TRBV18 and TRBJ2-1; the TCRdb D gene call, TRBD1, has no DNA to confirm it. Germline V lookup: CDR1 KGHSH, CDR2 LQKENI. CDR3 length: 16 amino acids.